This T cell receptor (beta chain) originates from a study of T cell changes during pregnancy in multiple sclerosis. Measured with immunoSEQ multiplex PCR; TCRdb has only the in-frame clones, and not every one. The data contain about 110,000 clones, 75% to 95% of them singletons. The clonotype originates from a female donor with multiple sclerosis, enrolled in a pregnancy study. Source: peripheral blood, taken before pregnancy.

This CDR3 reads CSVSAVYGYTF. CDR3 DNA sequence: TGCAGTGTTTCGGCGGTCTATGGCTACACCTTC. This chain connects TRBV20-1 to TRBJ1-2; D unclear. The CDR3 sequence is 11 residues long. V was trimmed by 7 bases and J by 4 bases, leaving 10 bases between them. Germline assignment: CDR1 DFQATT and CDR2 SNEGSKA (reference sequence).